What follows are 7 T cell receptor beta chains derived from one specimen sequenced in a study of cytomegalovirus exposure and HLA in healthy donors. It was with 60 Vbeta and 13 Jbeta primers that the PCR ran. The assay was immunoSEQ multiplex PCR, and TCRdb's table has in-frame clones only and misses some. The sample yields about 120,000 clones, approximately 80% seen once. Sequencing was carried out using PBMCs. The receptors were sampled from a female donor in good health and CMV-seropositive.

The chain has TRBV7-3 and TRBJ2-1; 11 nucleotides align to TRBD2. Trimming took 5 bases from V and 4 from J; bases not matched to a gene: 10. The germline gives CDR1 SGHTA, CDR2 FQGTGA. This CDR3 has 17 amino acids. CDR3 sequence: CASSPGLTSGGYNEQFF. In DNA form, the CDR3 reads TGTGCCAGCAGCCCGGGCCTCACTAGCGGGGGATACAATGAGCAGTTCTTC. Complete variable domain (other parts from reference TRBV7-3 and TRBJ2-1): GAGVSQTPSNKVTEKGKYVELRCDPISGHTALYWYRQSLGQGPEFLIYFQGTGAADDSGLPNDRFFAVRPEGSVSTLKIQRTERGDSAVYLCASSPGLTSGGYNEQFFGPGTRLTVL.

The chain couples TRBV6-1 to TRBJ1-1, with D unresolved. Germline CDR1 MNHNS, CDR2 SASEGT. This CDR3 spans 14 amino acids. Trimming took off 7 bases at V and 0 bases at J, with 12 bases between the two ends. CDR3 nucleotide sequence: TGTGCCAGCACCCCGGGGAGCCTGAACACTGAAGCTTTCTTT. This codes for CASTPGSLNTEAFF.

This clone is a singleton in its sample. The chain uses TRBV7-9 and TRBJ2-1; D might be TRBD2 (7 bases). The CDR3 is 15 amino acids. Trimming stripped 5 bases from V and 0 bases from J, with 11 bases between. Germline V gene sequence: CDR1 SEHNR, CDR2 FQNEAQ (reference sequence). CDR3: CASSAAGASYNEQFF. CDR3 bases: TGTGCCAGCAGCGCGGCGGGGGCCTCCTACAATGAGCAGTTCTTC. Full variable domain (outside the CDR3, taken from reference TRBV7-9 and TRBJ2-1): DTGVSQNPRHKITKRGQNVTFRCDPISEHNRLYWYRQTLGQGPEFLTYFQNEAQLEKSRLLSDRFSAERPKGSFSTLEIQRTEQGDSAMYLCASSAAGASYNEQFFGPGTRLTVL.

Here the CDR3 DNA reads TGTGCCAGTAGTATGGGACACCCTAATGAAAAACTGTTTTTT. Translation: CASSMGHPNEKLFF. This chain connects TRBV19 to TRBJ1-4, with a possible D match to TRBD1 (6 bases). V lost 3 bases, J lost 3 bases, and 8 bases lay in between. Germline V gene data show CDR1 as LNHDA and CDR2 as SQIVND (reference sequence). The CDR3 has 14 amino acids.

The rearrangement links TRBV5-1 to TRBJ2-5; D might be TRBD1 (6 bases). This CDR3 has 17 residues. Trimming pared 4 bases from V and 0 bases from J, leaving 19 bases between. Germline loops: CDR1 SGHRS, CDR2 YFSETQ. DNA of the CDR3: TGCGCCAGCAGCGTGCTCACCGGGACACAGTACCAAGAGACCCAGTACTTC. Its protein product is CASSVLTGTQYQETQYF.

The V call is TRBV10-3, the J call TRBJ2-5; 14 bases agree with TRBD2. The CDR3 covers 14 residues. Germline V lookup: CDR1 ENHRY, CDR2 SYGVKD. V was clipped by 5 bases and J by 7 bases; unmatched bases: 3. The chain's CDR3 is CAISSGLAGGTQYF. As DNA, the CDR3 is TGTGCCATCAGTTCCGGACTAGCGGGGGGGACCCAGTACTTC.

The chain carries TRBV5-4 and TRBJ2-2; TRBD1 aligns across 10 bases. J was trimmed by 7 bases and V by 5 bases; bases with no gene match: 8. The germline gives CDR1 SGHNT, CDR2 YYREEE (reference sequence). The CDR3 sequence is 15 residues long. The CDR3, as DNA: TGTGCCAGCAGGGAGACAGGGGGCTTGGGCGGGGAGCTGTTTTTT. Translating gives CASRETGGLGGELFF. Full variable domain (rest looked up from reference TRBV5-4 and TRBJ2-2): ETGVTQSPTHLIKTRGQQVTLRCSSQSGHNTVSWYQQALGQGPQFIFQYYREEENGRGNFPPRFSGLQFPNYSSELNVNALELDDSALYLCASRETGGLGGELFFGEGSRLTVL.